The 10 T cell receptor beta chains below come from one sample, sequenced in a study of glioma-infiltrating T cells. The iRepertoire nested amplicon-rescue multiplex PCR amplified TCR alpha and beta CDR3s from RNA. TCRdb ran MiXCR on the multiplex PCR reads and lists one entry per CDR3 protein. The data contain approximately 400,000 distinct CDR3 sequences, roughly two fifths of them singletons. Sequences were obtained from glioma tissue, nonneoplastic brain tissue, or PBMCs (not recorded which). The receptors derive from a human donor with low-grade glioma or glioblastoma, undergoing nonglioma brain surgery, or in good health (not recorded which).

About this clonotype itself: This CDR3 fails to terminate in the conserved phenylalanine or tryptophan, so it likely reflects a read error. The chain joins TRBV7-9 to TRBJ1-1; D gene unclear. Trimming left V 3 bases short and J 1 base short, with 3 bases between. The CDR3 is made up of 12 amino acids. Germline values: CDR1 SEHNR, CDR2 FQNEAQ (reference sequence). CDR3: CASSFSNTEAFI. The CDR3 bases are TGTGCCAGCAGCTTCTCGAACACTGAAGCTTTCATT.

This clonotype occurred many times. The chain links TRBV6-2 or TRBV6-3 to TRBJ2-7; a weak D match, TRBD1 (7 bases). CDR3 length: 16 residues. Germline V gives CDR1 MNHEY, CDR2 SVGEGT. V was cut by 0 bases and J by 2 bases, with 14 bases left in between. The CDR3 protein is CASSYSVDRTTYEQYF. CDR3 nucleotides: TGTGCCAGCAGTTACTCGGTGGACAGGACTACCTACGAGCAGTACTTC.

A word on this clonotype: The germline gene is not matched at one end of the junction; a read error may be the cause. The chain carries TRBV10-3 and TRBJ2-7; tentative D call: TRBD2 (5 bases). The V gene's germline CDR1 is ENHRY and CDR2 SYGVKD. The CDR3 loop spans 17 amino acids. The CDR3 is CAIGESTGGLASYEQYF. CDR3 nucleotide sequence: TGTGCCATCGGTGAGTCGACGGGCGGGCTAGCCTCCTACGAGCAGTACTTT.

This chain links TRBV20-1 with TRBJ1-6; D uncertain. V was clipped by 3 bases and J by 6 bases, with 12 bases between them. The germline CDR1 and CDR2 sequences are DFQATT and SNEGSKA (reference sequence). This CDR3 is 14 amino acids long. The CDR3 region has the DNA TGCAGTGCTAGGAGATTCGGTTCTAATTCACCCCTCCACTTT. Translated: CSARRFGSNSPLHF.

As DNA, the CDR3 is TGCAGTGCCGCCCTGCGACTAGACTTTCGGAATGAGCAGTTCTTC. It translates to CSAALRLDFRNEQFF. J is TRBJ2-1 and V is TRBV20-1, with D maybe TRBD2 (6 bases). The CDR3 has 15 amino acids. Between the trimmed V and J ends, which lost 6 bases and 7 bases, there was a span of 22 bases. Germline V gives CDR1 DFQATT, CDR2 SNEGSKA (reference sequence).

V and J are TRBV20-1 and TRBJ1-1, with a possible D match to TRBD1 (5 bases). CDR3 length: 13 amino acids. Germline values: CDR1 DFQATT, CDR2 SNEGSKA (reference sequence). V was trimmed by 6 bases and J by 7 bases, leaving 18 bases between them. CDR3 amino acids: CSAVRDSGGEAFF. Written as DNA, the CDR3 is TGCAGTGCCGTCAGGGATTCGGGCGGTGAAGCTTTCTTT.

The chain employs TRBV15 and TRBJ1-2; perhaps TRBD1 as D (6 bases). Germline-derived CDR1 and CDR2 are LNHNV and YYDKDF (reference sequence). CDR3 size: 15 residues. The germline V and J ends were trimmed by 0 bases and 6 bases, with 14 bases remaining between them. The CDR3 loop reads CATSREGGQYHGYTF. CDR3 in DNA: TGTGCCACCAGCAGAGAGGGGGGACAATACCATGGCTACACCTTC.

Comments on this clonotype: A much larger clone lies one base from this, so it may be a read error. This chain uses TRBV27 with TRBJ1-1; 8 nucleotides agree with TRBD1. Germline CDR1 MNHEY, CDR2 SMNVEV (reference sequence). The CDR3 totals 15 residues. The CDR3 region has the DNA TGTGCCAGCAGTTTCCTGGACAGGGATCGCGCTGAAGCTCTCTTT. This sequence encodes CASSFLDRDRAEALF.

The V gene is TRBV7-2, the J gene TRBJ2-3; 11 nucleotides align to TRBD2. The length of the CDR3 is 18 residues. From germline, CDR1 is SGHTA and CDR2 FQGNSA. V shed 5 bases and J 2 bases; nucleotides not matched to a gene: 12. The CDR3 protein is CASSSPVLAGGNTDTQYF. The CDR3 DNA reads TGTGCCAGCAGCAGCCCTGTGTTAGCGGGAGGGAACACAGATACGCAGTATTTT.

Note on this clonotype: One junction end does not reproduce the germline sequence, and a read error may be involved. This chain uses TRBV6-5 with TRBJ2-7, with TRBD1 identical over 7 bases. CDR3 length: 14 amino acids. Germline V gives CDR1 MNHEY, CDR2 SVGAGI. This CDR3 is CASRPQGIFYEKYF. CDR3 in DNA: TGTGCCAGCAGGCCACAGGGGATCTTCTACGAGAAGTACTTC.